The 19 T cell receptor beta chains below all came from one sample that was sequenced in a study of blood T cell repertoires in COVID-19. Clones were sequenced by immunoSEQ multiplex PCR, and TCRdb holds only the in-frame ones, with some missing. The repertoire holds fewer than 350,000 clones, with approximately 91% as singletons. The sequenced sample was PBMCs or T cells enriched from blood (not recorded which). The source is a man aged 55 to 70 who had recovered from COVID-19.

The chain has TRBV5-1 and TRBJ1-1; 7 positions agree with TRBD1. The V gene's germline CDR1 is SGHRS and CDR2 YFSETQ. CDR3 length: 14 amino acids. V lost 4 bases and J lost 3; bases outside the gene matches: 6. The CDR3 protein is CASSVGQSYTEAFF. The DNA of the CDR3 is TGCGCCAGCAGCGTGGGACAGAGTTACACTGAAGCTTTCTTT. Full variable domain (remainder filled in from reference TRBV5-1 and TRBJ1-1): KAGVTQTPRYLIKTRGQQVTLSCSPISGHRSVSWYQQTPGQGLQFLFEYFSETQRNKGNFPGRFSGRQFSNSRSEMNVSTLELGDSALYLCASSVGQSYTEAFFGQGTRLTVV.

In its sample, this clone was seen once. The CDR3 spells CASGAYSTGSHTEAFF. Here the CDR3 DNA reads TGTGCCAGTGGGGCCTATTCCACAGGGTCTCACACTGAAGCTTTCTTT. The V gene is TRBV19, the J gene TRBJ1-1, with D tentatively TRBD1 (6 bases). CDR1 is LNHDA and CDR2 is SQIVND in the germline V gene (reference sequence). This CDR3 spans 16 amino acids. V was cut by 8 bases and J by 3 bases, with 22 bases left in between.

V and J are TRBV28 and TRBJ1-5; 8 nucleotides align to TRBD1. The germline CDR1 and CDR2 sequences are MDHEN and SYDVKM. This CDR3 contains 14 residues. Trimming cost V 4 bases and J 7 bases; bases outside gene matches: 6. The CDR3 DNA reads TGTGCCAGCAGTTCGGACAGGGTAAAACAGCCCCAGCATTTT. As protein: CASSSDRVKQPQHF.

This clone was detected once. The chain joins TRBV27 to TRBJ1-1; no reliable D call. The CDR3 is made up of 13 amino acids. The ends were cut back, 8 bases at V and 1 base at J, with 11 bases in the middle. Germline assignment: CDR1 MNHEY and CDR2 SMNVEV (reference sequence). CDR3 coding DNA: TGTGCCAGCGAGAATACAGCGAACACTGAAGCTTTCTTT. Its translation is CASENTANTEAFF.

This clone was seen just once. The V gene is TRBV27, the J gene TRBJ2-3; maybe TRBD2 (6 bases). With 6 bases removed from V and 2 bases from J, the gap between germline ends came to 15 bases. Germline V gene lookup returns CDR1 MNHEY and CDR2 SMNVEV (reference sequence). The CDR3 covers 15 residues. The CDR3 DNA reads TGTGCCAGCAGGCCGGGACTCCATTTCACAGATACGCAGTATTTT. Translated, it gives CASRPGLHFTDTQYF.

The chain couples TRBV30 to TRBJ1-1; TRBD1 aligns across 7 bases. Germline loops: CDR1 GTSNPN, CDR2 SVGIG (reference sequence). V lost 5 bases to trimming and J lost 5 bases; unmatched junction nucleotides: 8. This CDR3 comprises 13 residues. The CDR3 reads CAWGGQSITEAFF. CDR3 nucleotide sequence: TGTGCCTGGGGGGGACAGTCGATAACTGAAGCTTTCTTT.

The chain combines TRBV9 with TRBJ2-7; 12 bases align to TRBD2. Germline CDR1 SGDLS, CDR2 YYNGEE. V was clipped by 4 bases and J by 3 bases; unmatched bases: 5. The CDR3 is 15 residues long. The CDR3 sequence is CASSPSGRVFYEQYF. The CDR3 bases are TGTGCCAGCAGCCCTAGCGGGAGGGTGTTCTACGAGCAGTACTTC.

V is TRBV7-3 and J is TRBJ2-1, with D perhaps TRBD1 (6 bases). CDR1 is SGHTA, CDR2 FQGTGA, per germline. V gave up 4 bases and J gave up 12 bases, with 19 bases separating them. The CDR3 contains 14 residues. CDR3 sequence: CASSSSAGTNVQFF. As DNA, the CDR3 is TGTGCCAGCAGCTCGTCAGCCGGGACAAACGTGCAGTTCTTC.

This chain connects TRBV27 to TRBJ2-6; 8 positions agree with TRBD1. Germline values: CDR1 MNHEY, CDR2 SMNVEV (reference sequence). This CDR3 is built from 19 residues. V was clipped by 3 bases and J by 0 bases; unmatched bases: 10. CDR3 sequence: CASSFSLQGAGSGANVLTF. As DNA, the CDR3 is TGTGCCAGCAGTTTTTCCCTTCAGGGGGCTGGCTCTGGGGCCAACGTCCTGACTTTC.

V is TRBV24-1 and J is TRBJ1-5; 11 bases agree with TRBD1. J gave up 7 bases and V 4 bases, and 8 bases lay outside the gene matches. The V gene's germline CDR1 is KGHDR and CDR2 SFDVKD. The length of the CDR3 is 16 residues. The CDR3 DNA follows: TGTGCCACCAGTGAGGCTGGACAGGGGGCCGGGCAGCCCCAGCATTTT. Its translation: CATSEAGQGAGQPQHF.

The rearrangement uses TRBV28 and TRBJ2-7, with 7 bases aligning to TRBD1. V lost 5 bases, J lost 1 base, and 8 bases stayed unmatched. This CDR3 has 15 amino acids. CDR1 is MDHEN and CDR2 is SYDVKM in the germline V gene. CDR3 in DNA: TGTGCCAGCAGTGAGGTAACAGGGGCATCCTACGAGCAGTACTTC. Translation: CASSEVTGASYEQYF.

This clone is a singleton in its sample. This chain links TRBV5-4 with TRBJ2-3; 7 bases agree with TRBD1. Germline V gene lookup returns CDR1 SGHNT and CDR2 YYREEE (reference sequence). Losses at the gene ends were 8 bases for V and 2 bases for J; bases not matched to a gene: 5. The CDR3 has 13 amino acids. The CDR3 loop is CASMGQNTDTQYF. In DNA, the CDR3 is TGTGCCAGTATGGGACAGAACACAGATACGCAGTATTTT.

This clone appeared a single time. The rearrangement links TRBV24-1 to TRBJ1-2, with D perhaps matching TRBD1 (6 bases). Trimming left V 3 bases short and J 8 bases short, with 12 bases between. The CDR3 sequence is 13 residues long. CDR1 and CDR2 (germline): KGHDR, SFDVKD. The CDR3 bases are TGTGCCACCAGTGATACCACAGGGCGCGGCTACACCTTC. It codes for CATSDTTGRGYTF.

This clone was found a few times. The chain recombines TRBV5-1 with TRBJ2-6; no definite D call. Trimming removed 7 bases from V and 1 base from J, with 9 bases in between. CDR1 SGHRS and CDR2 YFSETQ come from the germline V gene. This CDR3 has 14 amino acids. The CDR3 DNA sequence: TGCGCCAGCGCTGAGGATTCTGGGGCCAACGTCCTGACTTTC. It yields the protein CASAEDSGANVLTF.

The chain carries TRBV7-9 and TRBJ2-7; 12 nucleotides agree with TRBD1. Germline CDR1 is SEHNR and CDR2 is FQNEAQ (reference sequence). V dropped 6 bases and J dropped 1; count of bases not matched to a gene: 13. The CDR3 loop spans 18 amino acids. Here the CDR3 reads CASSPGTGGSTPSYEQYF. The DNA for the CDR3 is TGTGCCAGCAGTCCCGGGACAGGGGGCTCTACACCTTCCTACGAGCAGTACTTC.

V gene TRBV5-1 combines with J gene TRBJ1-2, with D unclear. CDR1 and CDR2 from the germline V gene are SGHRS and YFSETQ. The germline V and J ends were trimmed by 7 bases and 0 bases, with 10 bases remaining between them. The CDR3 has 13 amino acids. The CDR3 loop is CASAFLANYGYTF. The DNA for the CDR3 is TGCGCCAGCGCTTTTTTAGCTAACTATGGCTACACCTTC.

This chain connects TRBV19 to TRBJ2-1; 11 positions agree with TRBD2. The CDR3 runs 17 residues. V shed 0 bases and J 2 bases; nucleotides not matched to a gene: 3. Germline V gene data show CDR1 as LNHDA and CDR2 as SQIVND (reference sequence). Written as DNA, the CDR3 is TGTGCCAGTAGTATAGACCAGGGACTAGCGGCCTACAATGAGCAGTTCTTC. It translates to CASSIDQGLAAYNEQFF.

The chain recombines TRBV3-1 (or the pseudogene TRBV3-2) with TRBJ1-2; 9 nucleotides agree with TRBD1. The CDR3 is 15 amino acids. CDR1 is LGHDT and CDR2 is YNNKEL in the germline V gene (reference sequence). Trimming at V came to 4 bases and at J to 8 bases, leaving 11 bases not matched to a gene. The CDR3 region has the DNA TGTGCCAGCAGCCCGCTAAGCGGACAGGGGTGGGGCTACACCTTC. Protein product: CASSPLSGQGWGYTF.

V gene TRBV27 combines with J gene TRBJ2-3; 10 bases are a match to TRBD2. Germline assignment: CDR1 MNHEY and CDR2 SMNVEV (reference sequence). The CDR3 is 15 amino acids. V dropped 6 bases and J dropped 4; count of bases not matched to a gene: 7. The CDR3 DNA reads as TGTGCCAGCAGGGATAGCGGGAGGCCCCCAGATACGCAGTATTTT. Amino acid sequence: CASRDSGRPPDTQYF.